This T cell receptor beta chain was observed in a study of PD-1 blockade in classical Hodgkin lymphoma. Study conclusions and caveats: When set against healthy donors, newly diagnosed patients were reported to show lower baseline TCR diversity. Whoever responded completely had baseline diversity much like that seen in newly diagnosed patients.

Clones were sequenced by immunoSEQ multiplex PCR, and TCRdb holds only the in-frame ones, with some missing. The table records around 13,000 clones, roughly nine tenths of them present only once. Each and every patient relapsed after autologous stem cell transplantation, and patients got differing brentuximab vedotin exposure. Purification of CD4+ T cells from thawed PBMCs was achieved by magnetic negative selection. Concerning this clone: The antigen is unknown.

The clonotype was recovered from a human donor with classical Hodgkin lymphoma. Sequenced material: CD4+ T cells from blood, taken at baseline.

This CDR3 is CASSVGGYGYTF. In nucleotides, the CDR3 is TGTGCCAGCAGTGTAGGGGGCTATGGCTACACCTTC. This chain links TRBV6-5 with TRBJ1-2, with a possible D match to TRBD1 (6 bases). Germline V lookup: CDR1 MNHEY, CDR2 SVGAGI. The CDR3 extends over 12 amino acids. V was shortened by 5 bases and J by 4 bases, with 8 bases between the two germline ends.